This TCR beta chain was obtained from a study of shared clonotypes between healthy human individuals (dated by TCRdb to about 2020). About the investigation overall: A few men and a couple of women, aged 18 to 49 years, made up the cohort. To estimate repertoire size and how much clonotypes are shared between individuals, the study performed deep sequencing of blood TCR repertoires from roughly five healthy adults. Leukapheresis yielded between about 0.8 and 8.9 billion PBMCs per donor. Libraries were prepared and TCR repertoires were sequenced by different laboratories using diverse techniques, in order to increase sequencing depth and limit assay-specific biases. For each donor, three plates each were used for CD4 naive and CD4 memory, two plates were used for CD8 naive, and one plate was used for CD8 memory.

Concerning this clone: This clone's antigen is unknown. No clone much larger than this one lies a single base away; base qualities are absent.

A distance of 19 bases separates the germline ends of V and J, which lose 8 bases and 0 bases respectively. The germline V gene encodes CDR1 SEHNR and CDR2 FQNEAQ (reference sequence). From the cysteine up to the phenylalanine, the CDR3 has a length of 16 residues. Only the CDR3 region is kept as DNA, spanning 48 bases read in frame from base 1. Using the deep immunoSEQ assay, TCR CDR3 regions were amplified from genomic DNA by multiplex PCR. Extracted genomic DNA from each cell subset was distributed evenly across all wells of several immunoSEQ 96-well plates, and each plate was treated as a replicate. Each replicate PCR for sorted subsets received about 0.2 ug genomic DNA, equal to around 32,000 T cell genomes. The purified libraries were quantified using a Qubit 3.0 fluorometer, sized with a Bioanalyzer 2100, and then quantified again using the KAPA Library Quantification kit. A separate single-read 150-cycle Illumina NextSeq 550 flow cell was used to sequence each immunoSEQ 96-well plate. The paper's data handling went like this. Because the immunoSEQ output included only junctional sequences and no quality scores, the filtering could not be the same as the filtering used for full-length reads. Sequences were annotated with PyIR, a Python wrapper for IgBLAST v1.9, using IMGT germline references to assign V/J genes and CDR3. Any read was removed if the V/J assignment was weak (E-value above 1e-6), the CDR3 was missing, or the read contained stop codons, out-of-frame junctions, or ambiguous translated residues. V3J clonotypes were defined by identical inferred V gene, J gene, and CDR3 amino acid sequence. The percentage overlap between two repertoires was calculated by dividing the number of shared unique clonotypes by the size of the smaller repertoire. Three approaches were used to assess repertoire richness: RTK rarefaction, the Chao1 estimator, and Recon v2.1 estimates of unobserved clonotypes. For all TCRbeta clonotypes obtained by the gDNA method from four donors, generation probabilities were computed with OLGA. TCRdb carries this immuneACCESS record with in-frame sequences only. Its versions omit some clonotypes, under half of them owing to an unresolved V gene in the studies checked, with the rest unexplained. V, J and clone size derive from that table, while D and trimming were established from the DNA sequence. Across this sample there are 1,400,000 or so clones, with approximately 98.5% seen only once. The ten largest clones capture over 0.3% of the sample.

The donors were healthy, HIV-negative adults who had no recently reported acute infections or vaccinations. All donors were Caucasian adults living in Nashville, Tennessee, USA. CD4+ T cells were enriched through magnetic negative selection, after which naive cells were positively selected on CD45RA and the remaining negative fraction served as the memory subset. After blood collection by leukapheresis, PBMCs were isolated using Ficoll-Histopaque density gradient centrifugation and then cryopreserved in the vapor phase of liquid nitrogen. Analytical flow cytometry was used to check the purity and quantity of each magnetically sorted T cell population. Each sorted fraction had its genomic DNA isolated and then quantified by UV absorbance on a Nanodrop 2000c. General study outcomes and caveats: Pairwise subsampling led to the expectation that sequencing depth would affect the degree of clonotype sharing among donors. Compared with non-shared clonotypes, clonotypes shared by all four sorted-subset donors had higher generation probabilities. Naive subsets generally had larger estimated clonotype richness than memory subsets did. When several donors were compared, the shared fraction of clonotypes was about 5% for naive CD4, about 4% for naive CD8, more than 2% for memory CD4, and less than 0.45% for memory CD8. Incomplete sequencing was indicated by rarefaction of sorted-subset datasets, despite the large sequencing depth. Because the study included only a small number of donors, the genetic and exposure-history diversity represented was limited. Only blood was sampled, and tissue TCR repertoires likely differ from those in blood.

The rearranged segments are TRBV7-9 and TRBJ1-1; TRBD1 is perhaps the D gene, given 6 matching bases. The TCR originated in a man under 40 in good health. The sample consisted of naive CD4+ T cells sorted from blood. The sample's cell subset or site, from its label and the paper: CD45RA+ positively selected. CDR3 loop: CASCLSGGSVNTEAFF. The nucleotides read TGTGCCAGCTGCCTTTCGGGGGGCAGTGTGAACACTGAAGCTTTCTTT.